These 5 T cell receptor beta chains were sequenced from one sample in a study of T-cell memory formation after mild COVID-19. TCRdb processed the 5' RACE reads anew with MiXCR; each CDR3 protein has one entry. Of 580,000 or so distinct CDR3 sequences listed, about 18% were seen once; the top ten hold 8.1%. The sample consisted of PBMCs or a T cell subset sorted from them (not recorded which). The origin of the receptors is an adult woman who had mild COVID-19 (a few samples of this study predate the infection). Cell type and time point are not known.

The chain uses TRBV12-3 or TRBV12-4 and TRBJ2-7; tentatively, D is TRBD1 or TRBD2 (6 bases each). Trimming cost V 6 bases and J 7 bases, with 16 bases left between them. This CDR3 has 13 amino acids. The CDR3 DNA sequence: TGTGCCAGCAGCCCAACAGGGCGGGGAGAGCAGTACTTC. Amino acids: CASSPTGRGEQYF.

The chain uses TRBV20-1 and TRBJ2-3; the D is unclear. The germline CDR1 and CDR2 sequences are DFQATT and SNEGSKA (reference sequence). CDR3 length: 11 amino acids. V was cut by 4 bases and J by 5 bases, with 7 bases left in between. CDR3 residues: CSAKLGDTQYF. The CDR3 DNA reads TGCAGTGCTAAGCTGGGAGATACGCAGTATTTT.

This clonotype came up a few times. The chain joins TRBV4-1 to TRBJ1-2, with D possibly TRBD1 on 6 matching bases. V lost 0 bases to trimming and J lost 4 bases, with 12 bases between them. CDR3 size: 15 residues. The germline V gene encodes CDR1 MGHRA and CDR2 YSYEKL. The CDR3 bases are TGCGCCAGCAGCCAAGATCCCTCCAGGGGCTATGGCTACACCTTC. Protein sequence: CASSQDPSRGYGYTF.

The chain employs TRBV3-1 and TRBJ2-2; D unclear. Per the germline V gene, CDR1 is LGHDT and CDR2 is YNNKEL (reference sequence). This CDR3 contains 16 residues. V dropped 0 bases and J dropped 3 bases, with 11 bases sitting between them. CDR3 bases: TGTGCCAGCAGCCAAGAGCGCGGACCATACACCGGGGAGCTGTTTTTT. Its protein is CASSQERGPYTGELFF.

The sample holds a few counts of this clonotype. The chain combines TRBV20-1 with TRBJ1-2, with TRBD1 matching 8 bases. Germline CDR1 and CDR2: DFQATT and SNEGSKA (reference sequence). The V segment lost 6 bases and the J segment 2 bases; nucleotides outside the gene matches: 8. CDR3 size: 14 residues. The CDR3 is CSAEQGDRNYGYTF. CDR3 in DNA: TGCAGTGCCGAACAGGGGGACAGGAACTATGGCTACACCTTC.